The table lists the clone carrying this TCR beta chain with a few counts. Germline CDR1 reads LGHDT; CDR2 reads YNNKEL (reference sequence). Trimming took off 0 bases at V and 5 bases at J, with 13 bases between the two ends. CDR3 length: 15 amino acids. The record originates from a study of blood T cell repertoires in COVID-19. Study background: Samples taken during acute and convalescent COVID-19 were collected in the United States, Italy and Spain. From T cells, B-cell-depleted T cells, or PBMCs came the material, which was cDNA or gDNA.

Study processing details: Scientists estimated how many nucleated cells there were by amplifying reference gene primers. Profiled with immunoSEQ multiplex PCR; TCRdb holds only in-frame clones, not every one. The V and J calls and clone size were taken over from that table, and D and trimming were inferred from the DNA. The table lists about 240,000 clones, about four fifths of them singletons. The TCR sequence derives from a man aged 25 to 40 who had recovered from COVID-19. The chain employs TRBV3-1 (or the pseudogene TRBV3-2) and TRBJ2-5; possible D gene TRBD2, 5 bases. Material for sequencing was peripheral blood. The CDR3 sequence: CASSQESRTGETQYF. The CDR3, as DNA: TGTGCCAGCAGCCAAGAGTCTAGGACGGGGGAGACCCAGTACTTC.